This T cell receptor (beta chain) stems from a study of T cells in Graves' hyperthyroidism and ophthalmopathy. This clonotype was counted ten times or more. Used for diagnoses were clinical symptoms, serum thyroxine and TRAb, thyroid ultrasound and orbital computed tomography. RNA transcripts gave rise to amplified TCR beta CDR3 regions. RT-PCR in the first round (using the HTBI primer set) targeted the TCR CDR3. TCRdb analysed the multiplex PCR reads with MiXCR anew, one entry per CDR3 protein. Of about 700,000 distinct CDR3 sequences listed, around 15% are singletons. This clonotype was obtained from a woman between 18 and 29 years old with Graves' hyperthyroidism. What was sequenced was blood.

CDR3 sequence: CASSAPYNEQFF. The CDR3 nucleotides read TGTGCCAGCAGCGCACCCTACAATGAGCAGTTCTTC. The chain employs TRBV7-9 and TRBJ2-1, with D hard to call. CDR3 size: 12 residues. Germline CDR1 SEHNR, CDR2 FQNEAQ (reference sequence). The V gene lost 5 bases and the J gene lost 2 bases, with 4 bases spanning the gap.